Listed below are T cell receptor beta chains from one sample, sequenced in a study of T cell responses to AZD1222 COVID-19 vaccine. The table came from immunoSEQ multiplex PCR; TCRdb's copy has only in-frame clones and leaves some out. The data contain more than 85,000 clones, approximately 86% of them singletons. The source material was peripheral blood, sampled on day 0 of AZD1222 vaccination. Receptors originate from an adult in good health. CDR3s include the opening cysteine and the closing phenylalanine or tryptophan. The D gene is left open where the match is weak. For some rows the clone size is stated as once, few or many, or as a class when expanded; others skip it.

J gene | clone size | V gene | D gene | CDR3 protein | CDR3 DNA
TRBJ2-1 | NA | TRBV19 | NA | CASTAYNEQFF | TGTGCCAGCACTGCTTACAATGAGCAGTTCTTC
TRBJ2-5 | NA | TRBV3-1/TRBV3-2 | NA | CASRERETQYF | TGTGCCAGCAGGGAGCGGGAGACCCAGTACTTC
TRBJ2-1 | NA | TRBV7-9 | NA | CASSLSSSTRQGFF | TGTGCCAGCAGCTTATCCTCTAGCACCCGCCAGGGGTTCTTC
TRBJ1-2 | NA | TRBV16 | TRBD1 | CASSQDRGGSGGYTF | TGTGCCAGCAGCCAGGACAGGGGAGGAAGCGGTGGCTACACCTTC
TRBJ2-3 | NA | TRBV3-1/TRBV3-2 | NA | CASSSARFTDTQYF | TGTGCCAGCAGCTCTGCAAGATTCACAGATACGCAGTATTTT
TRBJ2-1 | once | TRBV7-9 | TRBD2 | CASSKGLAGVSSYNEQFF | TGTGCCAGCAGCAAGGGACTAGCGGGCGTAAGCTCCTACAATGAGCAGTTCTTC
TRBJ1-4 | NA | TRBV18 | NA | CASSQGNGQEKLFF | TGTGCCAGCTCACAGGGGAACGGACAAGAAAAACTGTTTTTT
TRBJ2-1 | NA | TRBV5-1 | TRBD1 | CASSAGTGSYNEQFF | TGCGCCAGCAGCGCCGGGACAGGGAGCTACAATGAGCAGTTCTTC
TRBJ1-5 | NA | TRBV15 | NA | CATSGNRAQPQHF | TGTGCCACCAGCGGAAACAGGGCTCAGCCCCAGCATTTT
TRBJ1-6 | NA | TRBV6-5 | TRBD1 | CASSLAGQGSNSPLHF | TGTGCCAGCAGTTTAGCCGGACAGGGAAGTAATTCACCCCTCCACTTT
TRBJ2-6 | few | TRBV4-3 | NA | CASSQVISGANVLTF | TGCGCCAGCAGCCAAGTGATCTCTGGGGCCAACGTCCTGACTTTC
TRBJ2-3 | NA | TRBV7-2 | NA | CASSFTGTDTQYF | TGTGCCAGCAGCTTTACCGGCACAGATACGCAGTATTTT
TRBJ2-7 | NA | TRBV5-4 | NA | CASSSDPWEEEYF | TGTGCCAGCAGCTCCGACCCTTGGGAAGAGGAGTACTTC
TRBJ1-3 | NA | TRBV7-2 | NA | CASSIRGERFSGNTIYF | TGTGCCAGCAGCATCCGCGGCGAGAGATTCTCTGGAAACACCATATATTTT
TRBJ1-2 | NA | TRBV14 | NA | CASSQRPNYGYTF | TGTGCCAGCAGCCAGCGACCCAACTATGGCTACACCTTC
TRBJ1-3 | NA | TRBV4-1 | TRBD1 | CASSQDFGQGVGNTIYF | TGCGCCAGCAGCCAAGATTTCGGACAGGGGGTCGGAAACACCATATATTTT
TRBJ1-4 | NA | TRBV5-4 | TRBD1 | CASSLRTGGWNEKLFF | TGTGCCAGCAGCTTAAGGACAGGGGGATGGAATGAAAAACTGTTTTTT
TRBJ2-2 | NA | TRBV6-1 | NA | CASSEFGGVTGELFF | TGTGCCAGCAGTGAGTTTGGTGGGGTAACCGGGGAGCTGTTTTTT
TRBJ2-1 | NA | TRBV7-2 | TRBD2 | CASSLRTSGNRFF | TGTGCCAGCAGCCTCAGGACTAGCGGGAATCGGTTCTTC
TRBJ1-2 | NA | TRBV19 | NA | CASDLQGDGSYTF | TGTGCCAGTGATTTACAGGGCGATGGTAGCTACACCTTC
TRBJ1-5 | NA | TRBV28 | NA | CASSLFSVRHSNQPQHF | TGTGCCAGCAGCCTTTTCTCGGTCAGACATAGCAATCAGCCCCAGCATTTT
TRBJ2-7 | NA | TRBV5-8 | TRBD1 | CASSKDRGLSEQYF | TGTGCCAGCAGCAAGGACAGGGGGCTGAGCGAGCAGTACTTC
TRBJ2-7 | NA | TRBV28 | NA | CASSFTAGGNEQYF | TGTGCCAGCAGTTTTACGGCAGGGGGGAACGAGCAGTACTTC
TRBJ2-5 | NA | TRBV9 | NA | CASSVARQMGETQYF | TGTGCCAGCAGCGTAGCCCGACAGATGGGAGAGACCCAGTACTTC
TRBJ1-2 | NA | TRBV18 | NA | CASSSTGAEGYGYTF | TGTGCCAGCTCCTCGACTGGGGCGGAAGGCTATGGCTACACCTTC
TRBJ2-7 | NA | TRBV7-9 | NA | CASRPRDTYEQYF | TGTGCCAGCAGACCCCGGGACACCTACGAGCAGTACTTC
TRBJ2-7 | NA | TRBV4-2 | TRBD2 | CASSQGLGPYEQYF | TGTGCCAGCAGCCAGGGACTAGGTCCCTACGAGCAGTACTTC
TRBJ2-3 | NA | TRBV15 | TRBD2 | CATSRVAGVTDTQYF | TGTGCCACCAGCAGAGTGGCGGGAGTCACAGATACGCAGTATTTT
TRBJ2-7 | few | TRBV5-1 | NA | CASSLEGGGIYEQYF | TGCGCCAGCAGCTTGGAGGGGGGAGGGATCTACGAGCAGTACTTC
TRBJ1-1 | NA | TRBV4-3 | NA | CASSQDINTEAFF | TGCGCCAGCAGCCAAGACATAAACACTGAAGCTTTCTTT
TRBJ2-1 | NA | TRBV11-3 | NA | CASSYWRRRRNEQFF | TGTGCCAGCAGCTACTGGAGAAGACGGCGGAATGAGCAGTTCTTC
TRBJ2-7 | NA | TRBV5-4 | TRBD1 | CASSSGQGHHEQYF | TGTGCCAGCAGCTCAGGACAGGGTCACCACGAGCAGTACTTC
TRBJ1-5 | NA | TRBV7-2 | NA | CASSSRYLEPQHF | TGTGCCAGCAGCTCGCGATACCTGGAGCCCCAGCATTTT
TRBJ2-3 | NA | TRBV7-9 | NA | CASSIQRVHTDTQYF | TGTGCCAGCAGCATACAGCGGGTTCACACAGATACGCAGTATTTT
TRBJ1-2 | NA | TRBV28 | NA | CASSPDRGYGYTF | TGTGCCAGCAGCCCAGACCGAGGCTATGGCTACACCTTC
TRBJ2-7 | NA | TRBV10-3 | TRBD1 | CAIRKTGGGYEQYF | TGTGCCATCAGGAAGACAGGGGGCGGCTACGAGCAGTACTTC
TRBJ1-1 | NA | TRBV9 | NA | CASSVDQAAPRAFF | TGTGCCAGCAGCGTAGATCAGGCAGCCCCGAGAGCTTTCTTT
TRBJ2-2 | NA | TRBV13 | NA | CASSLVGRVDTGELFF | TGTGCCAGCAGCTTAGTCGGCAGGGTGGACACCGGGGAGCTGTTTTTT
TRBJ2-1 | NA | TRBV7-9 | NA | CASSHSSYNEQFF | TGTGCCAGCAGCCACAGCTCCTACAATGAGCAGTTCTTC
TRBJ2-3 | NA | TRBV6-5 | NA | CASSYSGTRQRDTQYF | TGTGCCAGCAGTTACTCCGGGACACGCCAAAGAGATACGCAGTATTTT